One sample yielded the 7 T cell receptor beta chains listed below, sequenced in a study of blood T cell repertoires in COVID-19 (dated by TCRdb to 2018 to 2021). Preparation of the library involved the immunoSEQ multiplex PCR assay. This is the immuneACCESS table as TCRdb keeps it, with only in-frame sequences that have V and J called. A part of the clones is gone; compared with another copy, unresolved V genes explain less than half, and the rest is unexplained. This sample gives under 300,000 clones in total; about nine tenths of them show up just once. About 16% of the sample comes from the top ten. The sample was PBMCs or T cells enriched from blood (not recorded which). The receptors shown here come from a man between 18 and 35 years old who had recovered from COVID-19.

This clone has just a few counts. This sequence joins TRBV10-1 and TRBJ2-5; TRBD1 is a possible D gene (5 bases). The ends were cut back, 3 bases at V and 2 bases at J, with 10 bases in the middle. Germline assignment: CDR1 WNHNN and CDR2 SYGVQD (reference sequence). The CDR3 loop spans 14 amino acids. The CDR3 bases are TGCGCCAGCAGTGAAACAGGAAAACAAGAGACCCAGTACTTC. It specifies CASSETGKQETQYF.

This clone was picked up one time. The V and J genes are TRBV7-2 and TRBJ2-7, with 8 bases matching TRBD1. The germline V gene encodes CDR1 SGHTA and CDR2 FQGNSA. Trimming took 3 bases from V and 6 from J; bases not matched to a gene: 4. The CDR3 extends over 13 amino acids. CDR3 amino acids: CASSFGTGGEQYF. In nucleotides, the CDR3 is TGTGCCAGCAGCTTCGGGACAGGTGGCGAGCAGTACTTC.

This sequence joins TRBV6-5 and TRBJ1-5, with 9 bases lining up with TRBD1. Per germline, CDR1 MNHEY and CDR2 SVGAGI. This CDR3 contains 15 residues. J was trimmed by 1 base and V by 6 bases; bases with no gene match: 4. CDR3 sequence reads: CASSKDRGSNQPQHF. The CDR3 DNA follows: TGTGCCAGCAGCAAAGACAGGGGGAGCAATCAGCCCCAGCATTTT.

The chain recombines TRBV9 with TRBJ2-5; 8 bases match TRBD1. The V gene's germline CDR1 is SGDLS and CDR2 YYNGEE. CDR3 size: 14 residues. V shed 4 bases and J 3 bases; nucleotides not matched to a gene: 5. The CDR3 nucleotides are TGTGCCAGCAGCTGGGGACAGGCCAAAGAGACCCAGTACTTC. Its translation: CASSWGQAKETQYF. Full variable domain (outside the CDR3, taken from reference TRBV9 and TRBJ2-5): DSGVTQTPKHLITATGQRVTLRCSPRSGDLSVYWYQQSLDQGLQFLIQYYNGEERAKGNILERFSAQQFPDLHSELNLSSLELGDSALYFCASSWGQAKETQYFGPGTRLLVL.

This chain links TRBV7-2 with TRBJ2-1, with 9 bases that match TRBD1. V lost 0 bases and J lost 7; bases outside the gene matches: 4. Germline values: CDR1 SGHTA, CDR2 FQGNSA. The length of the CDR3 is 15 residues. The CDR3 spells CASSLAGTGRNEQFF. CDR3 DNA sequence: TGTGCCAGCAGCTTAGCCGGGACAGGGAGGAATGAGCAGTTCTTC.

The V gene is TRBV3-1 (or the pseudogene TRBV3-2), the J gene TRBJ2-7, with D uncertain. CDR1 and CDR2 (germline): LGHDT, YNNKEL (reference sequence). Trimming pared 3 bases from V and 2 bases from J, leaving 5 bases between. The length of the CDR3 is 12 residues. The CDR3 spells CASSQSTYEQYF. The DNA of the CDR3 is TGTGCCAGCAGCCAGAGCACCTACGAGCAGTACTTC.

The rearrangement joins TRBV18 to TRBJ1-6, with 7 bases matching TRBD1. V gave up 3 bases and J gave up 6 bases; unmatched junction bases: 11. Germline V gives CDR1 KGHSH, CDR2 LQKENI. The length of the CDR3 is 17 residues. The DNA for the CDR3 is TGTGCCAGCTCACCCTACGACAGGGCGTCGGGTAATTCACCCCTCCACTTT. Its protein product is CASSPYDRASGNSPLHF.